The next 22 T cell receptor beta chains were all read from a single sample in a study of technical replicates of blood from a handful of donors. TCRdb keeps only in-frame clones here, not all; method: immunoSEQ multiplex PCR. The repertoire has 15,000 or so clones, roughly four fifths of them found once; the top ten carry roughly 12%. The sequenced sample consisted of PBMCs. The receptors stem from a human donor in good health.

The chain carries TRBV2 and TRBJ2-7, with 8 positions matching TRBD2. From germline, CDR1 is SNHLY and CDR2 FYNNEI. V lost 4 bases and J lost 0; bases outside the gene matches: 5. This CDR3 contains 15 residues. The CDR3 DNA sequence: TGTGCCAGCAGTGGGCTAGCGGGTCTCTCCTACGAGCAGTACTTC. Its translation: CASSGLAGLSYEQYF.

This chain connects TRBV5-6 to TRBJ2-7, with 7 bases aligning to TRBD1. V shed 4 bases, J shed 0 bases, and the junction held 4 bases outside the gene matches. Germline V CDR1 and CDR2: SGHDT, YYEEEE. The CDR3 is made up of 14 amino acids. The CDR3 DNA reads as TGTGCCAGCAGCCTGGGACAGAGCTCCTACGAGCAGTACTTC. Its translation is CASSLGQSSYEQYF.

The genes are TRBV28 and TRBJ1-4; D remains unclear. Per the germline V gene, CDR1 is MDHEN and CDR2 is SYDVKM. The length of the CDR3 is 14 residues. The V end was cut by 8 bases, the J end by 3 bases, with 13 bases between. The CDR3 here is CASALGSSNEKLFF. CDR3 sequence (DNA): TGTGCCAGCGCCTTAGGGAGCTCTAATGAAAAACTGTTTTTT.

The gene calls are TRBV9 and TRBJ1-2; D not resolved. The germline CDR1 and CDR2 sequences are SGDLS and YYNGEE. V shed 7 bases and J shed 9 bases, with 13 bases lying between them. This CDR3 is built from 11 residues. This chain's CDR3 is CASSRVSSYTF. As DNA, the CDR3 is TGTGCCAGCTCACGAGTTTCGAGCTACACCTTC.

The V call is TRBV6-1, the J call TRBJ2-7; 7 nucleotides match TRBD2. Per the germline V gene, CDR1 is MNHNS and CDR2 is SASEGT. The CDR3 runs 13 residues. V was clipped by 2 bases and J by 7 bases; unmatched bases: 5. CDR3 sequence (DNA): TGTGCCAGCAGTGAAAGTTGGGGGGGGGAGCAGTACTTC. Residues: CASSESWGGEQYF.

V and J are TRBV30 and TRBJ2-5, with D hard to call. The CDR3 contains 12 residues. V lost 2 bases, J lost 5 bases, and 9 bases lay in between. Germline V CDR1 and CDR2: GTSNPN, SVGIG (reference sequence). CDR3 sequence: CAWSLIAETQYF. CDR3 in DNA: TGTGCCTGGAGTCTGATCGCGGAGACCCAGTACTTC.

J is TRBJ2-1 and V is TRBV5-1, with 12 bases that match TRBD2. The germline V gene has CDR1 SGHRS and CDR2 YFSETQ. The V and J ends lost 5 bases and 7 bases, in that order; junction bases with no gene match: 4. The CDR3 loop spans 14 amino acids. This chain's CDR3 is CASRRLAGVNEQFF. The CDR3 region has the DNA TGCGCCAGCAGACGACTAGCGGGAGTTAATGAGCAGTTCTTC.

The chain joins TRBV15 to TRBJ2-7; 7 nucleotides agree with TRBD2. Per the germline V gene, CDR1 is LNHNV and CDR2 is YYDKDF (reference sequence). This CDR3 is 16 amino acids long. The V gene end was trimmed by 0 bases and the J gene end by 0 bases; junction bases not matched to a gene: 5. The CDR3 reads CATSRDRGRASYEQYF. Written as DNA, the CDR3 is TGTGCCACCAGCAGAGATCGAGGGAGGGCCTCCTACGAGCAGTACTTC.

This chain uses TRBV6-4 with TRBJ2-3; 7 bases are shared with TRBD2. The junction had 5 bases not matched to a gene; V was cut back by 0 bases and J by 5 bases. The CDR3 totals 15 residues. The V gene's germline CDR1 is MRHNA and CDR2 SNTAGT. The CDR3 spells CASSDSGGSGDTQYF. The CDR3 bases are TGTGCCAGCAGTGACTCTGGCGGGAGTGGAGATACGCAGTATTTT.

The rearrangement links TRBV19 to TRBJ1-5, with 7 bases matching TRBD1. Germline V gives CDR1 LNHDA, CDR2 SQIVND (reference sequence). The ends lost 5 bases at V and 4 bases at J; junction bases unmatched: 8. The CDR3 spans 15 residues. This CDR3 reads CASSFSGTANQPQHF. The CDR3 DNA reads TGTGCCAGTAGTTTCTCCGGGACAGCGAATCAGCCCCAGCATTTT.

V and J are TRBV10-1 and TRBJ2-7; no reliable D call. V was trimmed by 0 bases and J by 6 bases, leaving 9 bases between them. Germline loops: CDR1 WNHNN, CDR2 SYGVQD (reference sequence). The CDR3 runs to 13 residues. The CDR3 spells CASSESLILEQYF. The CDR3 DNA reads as TGCGCCAGCAGTGAGTCACTGATTCTCGAGCAGTACTTC.

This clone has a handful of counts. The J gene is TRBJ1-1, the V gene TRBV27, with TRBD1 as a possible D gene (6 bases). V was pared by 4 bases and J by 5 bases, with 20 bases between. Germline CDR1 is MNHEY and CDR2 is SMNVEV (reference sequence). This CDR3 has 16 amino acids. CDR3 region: CASSSMTANQGTEAFF. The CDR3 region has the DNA TGTGCCAGCAGTTCCATGACAGCGAATCAGGGGACTGAAGCTTTCTTT.

The CDR3 spells CASSLLADYYNEQFF. The CDR3 DNA is TGCGCCAGCAGCCTCCTAGCGGATTACTACAATGAGCAGTTCTTC. The chain links TRBV5-1 to TRBJ2-1, with 7 bases matching TRBD2. CDR3 length equals 15 residues. CDR1 and CDR2 (germline): SGHRS, YFSETQ. Losses at the gene ends were 4 bases for V and 3 bases for J; bases not matched to a gene: 7.

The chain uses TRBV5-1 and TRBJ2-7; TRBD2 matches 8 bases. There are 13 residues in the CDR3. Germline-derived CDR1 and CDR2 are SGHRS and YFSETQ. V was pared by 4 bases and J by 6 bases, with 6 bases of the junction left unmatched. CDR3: CASSVREEGEQYF. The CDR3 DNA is TGCGCCAGCAGCGTGCGGGAGGAAGGCGAGCAGTACTTC. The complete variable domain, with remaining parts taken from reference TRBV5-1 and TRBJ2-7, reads KAGVTQTPRYLIKTRGQQVTLSCSPISGHRSVSWYQQTPGQGLQFLFEYFSETQRNKGNFPGRFSGRQFSNSRSEMNVSTLELGDSALYLCASSVREEGEQYFGPGTRLTVT.

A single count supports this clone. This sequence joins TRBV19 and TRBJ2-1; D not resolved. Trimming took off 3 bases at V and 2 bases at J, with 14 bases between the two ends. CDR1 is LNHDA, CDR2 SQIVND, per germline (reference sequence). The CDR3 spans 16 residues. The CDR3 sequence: CASSIWASCPYNEQFF. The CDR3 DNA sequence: TGTGCCAGTAGTATTTGGGCCAGTTGCCCCTACAATGAGCAGTTCTTC. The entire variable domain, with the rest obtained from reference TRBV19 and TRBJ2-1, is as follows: DGGITQSPKYLFRKEGQNVTLSCEQNLNHDAMYWYRQDPGQGLRLIYYSQIVNDFQKGDIAEGYSVSREKKESFPLTVTSAQKNPTAFYLCASSIWASCPYNEQFFGPGTRLTVL.

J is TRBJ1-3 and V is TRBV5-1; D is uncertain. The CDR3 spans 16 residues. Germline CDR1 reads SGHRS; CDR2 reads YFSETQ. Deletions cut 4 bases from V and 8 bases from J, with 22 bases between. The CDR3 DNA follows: TGCGCCAGCAGCGCGGGTGCTACGGAGCCCGGGGACACCATATATTTT. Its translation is CASSAGATEPGDTIYF.

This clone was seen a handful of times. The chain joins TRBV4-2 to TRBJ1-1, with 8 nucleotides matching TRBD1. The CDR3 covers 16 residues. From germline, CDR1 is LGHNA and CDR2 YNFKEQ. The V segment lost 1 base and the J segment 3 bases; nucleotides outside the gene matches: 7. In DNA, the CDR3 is TGTGCCAGCAGCCAAGTCGAGGGACAGGATTACACTGAAGCTTTCTTT. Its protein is CASSQVEGQDYTEAFF.

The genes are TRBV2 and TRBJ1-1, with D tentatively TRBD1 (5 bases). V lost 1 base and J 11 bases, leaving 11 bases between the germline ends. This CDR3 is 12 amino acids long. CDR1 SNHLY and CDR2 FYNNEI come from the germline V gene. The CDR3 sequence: CASSEESGGAFF. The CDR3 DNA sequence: TGTGCCAGCAGTGAAGAATCGGGGGGGGCTTTCTTT.

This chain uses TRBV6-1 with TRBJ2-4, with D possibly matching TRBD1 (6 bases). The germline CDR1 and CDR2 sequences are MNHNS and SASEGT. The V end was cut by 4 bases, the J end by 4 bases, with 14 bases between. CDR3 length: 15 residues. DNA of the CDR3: TGTGCCAGCAGTGGGGCGATCCAGGGGAAAAACATTCAGTACTTC. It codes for CASSGAIQGKNIQYF.

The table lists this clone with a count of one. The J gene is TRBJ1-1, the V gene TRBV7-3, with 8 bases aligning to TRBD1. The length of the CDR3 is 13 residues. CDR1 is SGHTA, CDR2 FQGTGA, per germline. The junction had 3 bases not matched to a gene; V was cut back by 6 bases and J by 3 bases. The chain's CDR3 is CASRTDRDTEAFF. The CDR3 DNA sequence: TGTGCCAGCAGAACGGACAGGGACACTGAAGCTTTCTTT. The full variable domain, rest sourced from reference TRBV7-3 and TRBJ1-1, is GAGVSQTPSNKVTEKGKYVELRCDPISGHTALYWYRQSLGQGPEFLIYFQGTGAADDSGLPNDRFFAVRPEGSVSTLKIQRTERGDSAVYLCASRTDRDTEAFFGQGTRLTVV.

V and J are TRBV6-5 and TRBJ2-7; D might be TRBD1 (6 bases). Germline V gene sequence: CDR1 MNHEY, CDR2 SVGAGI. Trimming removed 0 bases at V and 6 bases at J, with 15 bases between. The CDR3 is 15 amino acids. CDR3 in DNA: TGTGCCAGCAGTTACTCGGGGCAGGGGAAAGGCGAGCAGTACTTC. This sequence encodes CASSYSGQGKGEQYF.

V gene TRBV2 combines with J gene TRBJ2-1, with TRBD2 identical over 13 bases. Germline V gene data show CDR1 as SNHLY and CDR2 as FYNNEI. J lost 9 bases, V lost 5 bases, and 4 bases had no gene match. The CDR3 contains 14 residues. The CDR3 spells CASSTSGRAPEQFF. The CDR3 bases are TGTGCCAGCAGTACTAGCGGGAGGGCCCCTGAGCAGTTCTTC.